This TCR beta chain was recovered during a study of blood T cell repertoires in COVID-19. The wider study: The United States, Italy and Spain were the sources of the acute and convalescent COVID-19 samples. Sample material is recorded as cDNA or gDNA derived from T cells, B-cell-depleted T cells, or PBMCs.

Methods used by the authors: Nucleated cell counts were estimated from reference gene primer amplification. Profiling relied on immunoSEQ multiplex PCR, and the TCRdb table lists in-frame clones only, not all of them. The V and J calls and clone size come from that table; D and trimming were worked out from the DNA. The table lists 150,000 to 200,000 clones, approximately 85% of them singletons. The ends were cut back, 4 bases at V and 2 bases at J, with 12 bases in the middle. Germline V CDR1 and CDR2: LNHDA, SQIVND (reference sequence). The length of the CDR3 is 15 residues. This clonotype was sampled from a man aged 55 to 69 who had recovered from COVID-19. Sequencing input: peripheral blood. The chain uses TRBV19 and TRBJ1-5; possible D gene TRBD1, 5 bases. This chain's CDR3 is CASSKGGGGNQPQHF. CDR3 DNA: TGTGCCAGTAGTAAGGGCGGGGGAGGCAATCAGCCCCAGCATTTT. Together with reference TRBV19 and TRBJ1-5, the CDR3 gives the full variable domain: DGGITQSPKYLFRKEGQNVTLSCEQNLNHDAMYWYRQDPGQGLRLIYYSQIVNDFQKGDIAEGYSVSREKKESFPLTVTSAQKNPTAFYLCASSKGGGGNQPQHFGDGTRLSIL.